Presented here are 21 T cell receptor beta chains from one specimen sequenced in a study of blood T cell repertoires in COVID-19. Repertoires were generated with immunoSEQ multiplex PCR, while TCRdb's copy carries only in-frame clones and drops some. The sample comprises 120,000 to 150,000 clones, roughly 85% of which are singletons, and less than 3.5% rests with the top ten. Sequencing was done on a sample of peripheral blood. The receptors shown here come from a human donor with acute or convalescent COVID-19. The donor label of this sample is uncertain.

V and J are TRBV15 and TRBJ2-3, with TRBD1 matching 10 bases. CDR3 length: 14 residues. The germline CDR1 and CDR2 sequences are LNHNV and YYDKDF (reference sequence). J gave up 5 bases and V 5 bases, and 4 bases lay outside the gene matches. CDR3 in amino acids: CATSLGQGGDTQYF. The CDR3, as DNA: TGTGCCACCAGCCTCGGACAGGGGGGAGATACGCAGTATTTT.

This chain connects TRBV18 to TRBJ1-4; 9 bases map to TRBD1. This CDR3 has 16 residues. V trimming: 3 bases; J trimming: 3 bases; junction bases outside the gene matches: 5. The germline gives CDR1 KGHSH, CDR2 LQKENI. CDR3 DNA sequence: TGTGCCAGCTCACCTCGAGGGACAGGGCCTAATGAAAAACTGTTTTTT. Translation: CASSPRGTGPNEKLFF.

The chain joins TRBV4-3 to TRBJ1-3; no definite D call. The CDR3 is made up of 15 amino acids. From germline, CDR1 is LGHNA and CDR2 YSLEER. Trimming removed 4 bases from V and 5 bases from J, with 15 bases in between. The CDR3, as DNA: TGCGCCAGCAGCCTCTCGAGAGCTCCGAGAAACACCATATATTTT. Translating it yields CASSLSRAPRNTIYF.

This chain connects TRBV4-2 to TRBJ1-2, with 10 bases matching TRBD1. Germline CDR1 reads LGHNA; CDR2 reads YNFKEQ. The CDR3 runs 18 residues. The V segment lost 1 base and the J segment 0 bases; nucleotides outside the gene matches: 8. CDR3 region: CASSQGLTGGESNYGYTF. CDR3 nucleotide sequence: TGTGCCAGCAGCCAAGGTCTGACAGGGGGCGAGTCTAACTATGGCTACACCTTC.

This chain uses TRBV2 with TRBJ2-7; TRBD2 agrees at 14 bases. V lost 0 bases, J lost 4 bases, and 5 bases stayed unmatched. CDR1 and CDR2 (germline): SNHLY, FYNNEI. The CDR3 covers 17 residues. CDR3: CASSEARGLAGAYEQYV. The CDR3 DNA sequence: TGTGCCAGCAGTGAAGCGCGGGGACTAGCGGGGGCTTACGAGCAGTACGTC.

In its sample, this clone was seen a few times. The chain has TRBV11-3 and TRBJ2-1; 13 bases fit TRBD2. V lost 3 bases, J lost 1 base, and 9 bases stayed unmatched. The CDR3 loop spans 19 amino acids. Germline V gene sequence: CDR1 SGHNT, CDR2 YENEEA. DNA for the CDR3: TGTGCCAGCAGCTTTTCCGGGACTAGCGGGATTCCGTCCTACAATGAGCAGTTCTTC. It translates to CASSFSGTSGIPSYNEQFF.

J is TRBJ1-1 and V is TRBV6-5; D remains unclear. The CDR3 has 13 amino acids. The germline gives CDR1 MNHEY, CDR2 SVGAGI. Trimming cost V 0 bases and J 7 bases, with 9 bases left between them. The CDR3 DNA is TGTGCCAGCAGTTACTCGAGTAGCTATGAAGCTTTCTTT. Its protein is CASSYSSSYEAFF.

This clone was seen once. The rearrangement uses TRBV4-2 and TRBJ2-5; tentative D call: TRBD2 (6 bases). The CDR3 has 17 residues. CDR1 and CDR2 (germline): LGHNA, YNFKEQ. Trimming took 4 bases from V and 3 from J, leaving 21 bases between them. CDR3 nucleotides: TGTGCCAGCAGCCGACTAACCCTACGGGAGAACGAAGAGACCCAGTACTTC. Its translation: CASSRLTLRENEETQYF.

The rearrangement joins TRBV19 to TRBJ1-1; 7 positions agree with TRBD1. The CDR3 has 13 amino acids. Germline V lookup: CDR1 LNHDA, CDR2 SQIVND (reference sequence). V dropped 5 bases and J dropped 5; count of bases not matched to a gene: 5. The CDR3 protein is CASSSQGETEAFF. CDR3 coding DNA: TGTGCCAGTAGTTCTCAGGGGGAAACTGAAGCTTTCTTT. Variable domain in full (rest from reference TRBV19 and TRBJ1-1): DGGITQSPKYLFRKEGQNVTLSCEQNLNHDAMYWYRQDPGQGLRLIYYSQIVNDFQKGDIAEGYSVSREKKESFPLTVTSAQKNPTAFYLCASSSQGETEAFFGQGTRLTVV.

This clone appeared a few times. The chain combines TRBV11-2 with TRBJ2-3, with D possibly TRBD1 on 7 matching bases. V lost 2 bases and J lost 8, with 11 bases in between. Germline V gives CDR1 SGHAT, CDR2 FQNNGV. The CDR3 is 13 residues long. DNA of the CDR3: TGTGCCAGCAGCTTACCCAGGGGGGCTACGCAGTATTTT. Its protein is CASSLPRGATQYF.

V and J are TRBV6-5 and TRBJ1-1; 9 bases agree with TRBD1. Germline trimming cut 5 bases from V and 7 bases from J; bases unmatched to any gene: 11. The V gene's germline CDR1 is MNHEY and CDR2 SVGAGI. The CDR3 is 15 amino acids. CDR3 in DNA: TGTGCCAGCAGTACACAACAGGGGGCGAAAGATGAAGCTTTCTTT. Translated, it gives CASSTQQGAKDEAFF.

The chain links TRBV11-2 to TRBJ2-5; D gene unclear. Germline loops: CDR1 SGHAT, CDR2 FQNNGV. The V gene lost 4 bases and the J gene lost 5 bases, with 11 bases spanning the gap. CDR3 length: 13 residues. The CDR3 DNA reads TGTGCCAGCAGCTCTGGTGCCCAGGAGACCCAGTACTTC. Residues: CASSSGAQETQYF.

The V call is TRBV30, the J call TRBJ1-1, with TRBD1 matching over 9 bases. Trimming at V came to 0 bases and at J to 5 bases, leaving 4 bases not matched to a gene. This CDR3 spans 14 amino acids. Germline V CDR1 and CDR2: GTSNPN, SVGIG (reference sequence). CDR3 sequence reads: CAWSVLTGGTEAFF. CDR3 sequence (DNA): TGTGCCTGGAGTGTTCTGACAGGGGGAACTGAAGCTTTCTTT.

V and J are TRBV5-4 and TRBJ2-5; D is undetermined. Trimming removed 4 bases from V and 1 base from J, with 11 bases in between. Germline V lookup: CDR1 SGHNT, CDR2 YYREEE (reference sequence). CDR3 size: 14 residues. The chain's CDR3 is CASSPTGLQETQYF. CDR3 bases: TGTGCCAGCAGCCCGACGGGTCTCCAAGAGACCCAGTACTTC.

Only a few counts were recorded for this clone. The rearrangement uses TRBV27 and TRBJ2-2, with 10 bases identical to TRBD2. Germline lookup yields CDR1 MNHEY and CDR2 SMNVEV (reference sequence). This CDR3 is built from 16 residues. Germline trimming cut 5 bases from V and 4 bases from J; bases unmatched to any gene: 7. CDR3 loop: CASSTLAGVGTGELFF. CDR3 in DNA: TGTGCCAGCAGTACCCTAGCGGGGGTAGGCACCGGGGAGCTGTTTTTT.

The rearrangement uses TRBV7-9 and TRBJ2-7; TRBD2 agrees at 7 bases. J gave up 5 bases and V 5 bases, and 6 bases lay outside the gene matches. Per the germline V gene, CDR1 is SEHNR and CDR2 is FQNEAQ (reference sequence). This CDR3 is 13 amino acids long. In DNA, the CDR3 is TGTGCCAGCAGCCCCACTAGCGTCAACGAGCAGTACGTC. Translation: CASSPTSVNEQYV.

The chain has TRBV5-1 and TRBJ2-3; TRBD2 matches 11 bases. Per the germline V gene, CDR1 is SGHRS and CDR2 is YFSETQ. This CDR3 is 16 amino acids long. The ends lost 5 bases at V and 0 bases at J; junction bases unmatched: 5. The CDR3 spells CASRLAGDLSTDTQYF. The CDR3 DNA follows: TGCGCCAGCAGACTAGCGGGGGACCTTAGCACAGATACGCAGTATTTT.

The chain is built from TRBV10-3 and TRBJ1-2; the D is unclear. Trimming cost V 1 base and J 7 bases, with 13 bases left between them. CDR3 length equals 14 residues. Germline loops: CDR1 ENHRY, CDR2 SYGVKD. The CDR3 sequence is CAISEFIMESGYTF. DNA of the CDR3: TGTGCCATCAGTGAGTTCATAATGGAGAGTGGCTACACCTTC.

This clone came up a few times. The CDR3 DNA reads TGTGCCACCGATCCGGACAGGGGGTACGAAAAACTGTTTTTT. It is translated as CATDPDRGYEKLFF. The chain employs TRBV2 and TRBJ1-4, with 10 positions matching TRBD1. V shed 10 bases and J 8 bases; nucleotides not matched to a gene: 10. CDR3 length equals 14 residues. Germline-derived CDR1 and CDR2 are SNHLY and FYNNEI.

This chain links TRBV11-3 with TRBJ2-3, with unresolved D. Germline V CDR1 and CDR2: SGHNT, YENEEA. V lost 3 bases, J lost 0 bases, and 7 bases lay in between. The CDR3 is 14 residues long. The CDR3 sequence: CASSFGASTDTQYF. CDR3 DNA: TGTGCCAGCAGCTTCGGAGCTAGCACAGATACGCAGTATTTT.

In its sample, this clone was seen once. The genes are TRBV20-1 and TRBJ2-3, with 10 bases identical to TRBD2. V gave up 3 bases and J gave up 4 bases; unmatched junction bases: 7. The CDR3 consists of 15 residues. Per the germline V gene, CDR1 is DFQATT and CDR2 is SNEGSKA (reference sequence). The CDR3 DNA sequence: TGCAGTGCTAGTTCCCTAGCGGGAGCTTCAGATACGCAGTATTTT. Amino acid sequence: CSASSLAGASDTQYF.